This T cell receptor beta chain originates from a study of blood T cell repertoires in COVID-19. For the study at large: The origin of the acute and convalescent COVID-19 samples was the United States, Italy and Spain. From T cells, B-cell-depleted T cells, or PBMCs came the material, which was cDNA or gDNA.

Methods used by the authors: Nucleated cell number was recorded as an estimate derived from reference gene primer amplification. Sequenced by immunoSEQ multiplex PCR; TCRdb stores in-frame clones only, minus some. The D gene and trimming were derived from the DNA, and the V and J assignments and clone size from that table. The repertoire holds 130,000 to 150,000 clones, with approximately 81% as singletons. What was sequenced was peripheral blood. The receptor was isolated from a human donor in a cohort sampled during active COVID-19.

The CDR3 protein is CASLTVRSYEQYF. The CDR3 coding sequence is TGTGCCAGTTTAACAGTCCGGTCCTACGAGCAGTACTTC. The chain employs TRBV28 and TRBJ2-7; D remains unclear. The germline V gene has CDR1 MDHEN and CDR2 SYDVKM. V lost 9 bases to trimming and J lost 1 base, with 13 bases between them. This CDR3 is built from 13 residues.